The rows below give T cell receptor beta chains drawn from one sample of a study of cytomegalovirus exposure and HLA in healthy donors. Sequenced by immunoSEQ multiplex PCR; TCRdb stores in-frame clones only, minus some. This repertoire includes 100,000 to 150,000 clones. The sequencing sample was made of PBMCs. The source is a man between 18 and 35 years old in good health and CMV-seronegative. The CDR3 runs from the conserved cysteine through the conserved F or W. Each record gives: J gene, CDR3 length, D gene, V gene, CDR3 protein, CDR3 DNA. The D gene is left open where the match is weak.

J: TRBJ2-7
length: 14
D: TRBD2
V: TRBV19
CDR3: CASSTSGSPHEQYF
DNA: TGTGCCAGTAGTACTAGCGGGAGTCCGCACGAGCAGTACTTC

J: TRBJ1-4
length: 14
D: NA
V: TRBV28
CDR3: CASSLSQGSEKLFF
DNA: TGTGCCAGCAGTTTATCCCAGGGGAGTGAAAAACTGTTTTTT

J: TRBJ2-3
length: 16
D: TRBD2
V: TRBV30
CDR3: CAWSGGAGGSTDTQYF
DNA: TGTGCCTGGAGTGGGGGAGCGGGGGGAAGCACAGATACGCAGTATTTT

J: TRBJ2-2
length: 17
D: NA
V: TRBV9
CDR3: CASSVASAAPPTGELFF
DNA: TGTGCCAGCAGCGTAGCCTCCGCGGCGCCCCCCACCGGGGAGCTGTTTTTT

J: TRBJ1-1
length: 15
D: NA
V: TRBV19
CDR3: CASRWTVLMNTEAFF
DNA: TGTGCCAGTAGATGGACAGTGCTTATGAACACTGAAGCTTTCTTT

J: TRBJ1-1
length: 12
D: NA
V: TRBV5-4
CDR3: CASSSGNTEAFF
DNA: TGTGCCAGCAGCTCGGGAAACACTGAAGCTTTCTTT

J: TRBJ1-1
length: 15
D: TRBD1
V: TRBV19
CDR3: CASSRQGPMNTEAFF
DNA: TGTGCCAGTAGTCGACAGGGACCCATGAACACTGAAGCTTTCTTT

J: TRBJ1-5
length: 13
D: TRBD1
V: TRBV28
CDR3: CASNRDSVQPQHF
DNA: TGTGCCAGCAACAGGGACAGCGTTCAGCCCCAGCATTTT

J: TRBJ1-2
length: 17
D: TRBD1
V: TRBV30
CDR3: CAWDALPGGKGGNGYTF
DNA: TGTGCCTGGGACGCTTTGCCAGGGGGGAAAGGAGGCAATGGCTACACCTTC

J: TRBJ2-7
length: 15
D: TRBD1
V: TRBV6-5
CDR3: CASSYRGQPSYEQYF
DNA: TGTGCCAGCAGTTACAGGGGACAGCCAAGCTACGAGCAGTACTTC

J: TRBJ1-5
length: 12
D: NA
V: TRBV5-1
CDR3: CASEESNQPQHF
DNA: TGCGCCAGCGAGGAATCCAATCAGCCCCAGCATTTT

J: TRBJ2-7
length: 14
D: TRBD1
V: TRBV19
CDR3: CASRTPGQGYEQYF
DNA: TGTGCCAGTAGAACCCCGGGACAGGGCTACGAGCAGTACTTC

J: TRBJ2-6
length: 14
D: NA
V: TRBV9
CDR3: CASSAAGGANVLTF
DNA: TGTGCCAGCAGCGCCGCGGGTGGGGCCAACGTCCTGACTTTC

J: TRBJ2-7
length: 16
D: NA
V: TRBV23-1
CDR3: CASSQSAGQHSYEQYF
DNA: TGCGCCAGCAGTCAATCGGCCGGACAGCATTCCTACGAGCAGTACTTC

J: TRBJ1-5
length: 14
D: TRBD1
V: TRBV5-6
CDR3: CASSIGTGDQPQHF
DNA: TGTGCCAGCAGCATCGGGACAGGGGATCAGCCCCAGCATTTT

J: TRBJ2-4
length: 17
D: TRBD1
V: TRBV28
CDR3: CASSLPTGGVGVNIQYF
DNA: TGTGCCAGCAGTTTGCCCACAGGGGGCGTGGGGGTAAACATTCAGTACTTC

J: TRBJ1-6
length: 16
D: NA
V: TRBV5-1
CDR3: CASSFGGASYNSPLHF
DNA: TGCGCCAGCAGCTTCGGGGGGGCTTCCTATAATTCACCCCTCCACTTT

J: TRBJ2-7
length: 15
D: NA
V: TRBV19
CDR3: CASSITGLLFYEQYF
DNA: TGTGCCAGTAGTATCACGGGATTATTATTCTACGAGCAGTACTTC

J: TRBJ2-1
length: 14
D: TRBD2
V: TRBV5-6
CDR3: CASSLVGLAGEQFF
DNA: TGTGCCAGCAGCTTGGTAGGGCTAGCGGGCGAGCAGTTCTTC

J: TRBJ1-3
length: 14
D: NA
V: TRBV5-4
CDR3: CASSFGTQGNTIYF
DNA: TGTGCCAGCAGCTTTGGGACACAGGGAAACACCATATATTTT

J: TRBJ1-2
length: 14
D: TRBD1
V: TRBV28
CDR3: CASSRPGQGYGYTF
DNA: TGTGCCAGCAGCCGGCCGGGACAGGGGTATGGCTACACCTTC

J: TRBJ1-1
length: 15
D: NA
V: TRBV4-1
CDR3: CASSQDRRQTTEAFF
DNA: TGCGCCAGCAGCCAAGATCGCAGACAGACGACTGAAGCTTTCTTT

J: TRBJ1-2
length: 12
D: NA
V: TRBV2
CDR3: CASGGGGYGYTF
DNA: TGTGCCAGCGGTGGAGGCGGCTATGGCTACACCTTC

J: TRBJ2-5
length: 15
D: TRBD2
V: TRBV5-6
CDR3: CASSLTGGDQETQYF
DNA: TGTGCCAGCAGCTTGACGGGAGGGGACCAAGAGACCCAGTACTTC

J: TRBJ2-4
length: 17
D: TRBD1
V: TRBV5-1
CDR3: CASSLAGQGDPKNIQYF
DNA: TGCGCCAGCAGCTTGGCGGGACAGGGGGACCCCAAAAACATTCAGTACTTC

J: TRBJ1-4
length: 14
D: NA
V: TRBV5-1
CDR3: CASSLTGHNEKLFF
DNA: TGCGCCAGCAGCTTGACAGGGCATAATGAAAAACTGTTTTTT

J: TRBJ2-1
length: 15
D: TRBD2
V: TRBV19
CDR3: CASRGLAGSYNEQFF
DNA: TGTGCCAGTAGAGGACTAGCGGGCTCCTACAATGAGCAGTTCTTC

J: TRBJ2-7
length: 14
D: NA
V: TRBV6-5
CDR3: CASSSGVELYEQYF
DNA: TGTGCCAGCAGCTCAGGGGTGGAACTCTACGAGCAGTACTTC

J: TRBJ2-6
length: 17
D: NA
V: TRBV7-2
CDR3: CASSPGQLIIGANVLTF
DNA: TGTGCCAGCAGCCCCGGACAGTTAATAATTGGGGCCAACGTCCTGACTTTC

J: TRBJ2-7
length: 15
D: TRBD2
V: TRBV9
CDR3: CASSVEQAGVGEQYF
DNA: TGTGCCAGCAGCGTAGAGCAAGCGGGAGTGGGGGAGCAGTACTTC

J: TRBJ2-1
length: 16
D: TRBD2
V: TRBV29-1
CDR3: CSVDIVAGGSYNEQFF
DNA: TGCAGCGTTGACATCGTAGCGGGAGGGTCGTACAATGAGCAGTTCTTC

J: TRBJ2-7
length: 16
D: NA
V: TRBV5-6
CDR3: CASSLGTYGSSYEQYF
DNA: TGTGCCAGCAGCCTAGGGACGTACGGGAGCTCCTACGAGCAGTACTTC

J: TRBJ2-7
length: 14
D: NA
V: TRBV2
CDR3: CASIRSGGAYEQYF
DNA: TGTGCCAGCATACGGTCTGGAGGAGCCTACGAGCAGTACTTC

J: TRBJ1-6
length: 16
D: NA
V: TRBV18
CDR3: CASFTTGDLGNSPLHF
DNA: TGTGCCAGCTTCACCACGGGGGATCTGGGGAATTCACCCCTCCACTTT

J: TRBJ2-1
length: 14
D: TRBD1
V: TRBV6-5
CDR3: CASSLGTVSDEQFF
DNA: TGTGCCAGCAGTTTAGGGACAGTCTCTGATGAGCAGTTCTTC

J: TRBJ1-4
length: 13
D: TRBD1
V: TRBV18
CDR3: CASSPGTEKKLFF
DNA: TGTGCCAGCTCCCCCGGGACAGAAAAAAAACTGTTTTTT

J: TRBJ2-3
length: 16
D: NA
V: TRBV7-6
CDR3: CASSLEARSYTDTQYF
DNA: TGTGCCAGCAGCTTGGAAGCGCGATCCTACACAGATACGCAGTATTTT

J: TRBJ2-3
length: 13
D: NA
V: TRBV6-5
CDR3: CASTSGITDTQYF
DNA: TGTGCCAGCACGTCAGGGATCACAGATACGCAGTATTTT

J: TRBJ2-1
length: 16
D: NA
V: TRBV10-3
CDR3: CAIRKTGTLGERRQFF
DNA: TGTGCCATCAGGAAAACCGGGACATTAGGGGAGAGGAGGCAGTTCTTC

J: TRBJ1-6
length: 12
D: NA
V: TRBV19
CDR3: CASSPRFLPLHF
DNA: TGTGCCAGTAGTCCGCGGTTTTTACCCCTCCACTTT

J: TRBJ1-1
length: 15
D: NA
V: TRBV6-5
CDR3: CASSLGYSMNTEAFF
DNA: TGTGCCAGCAGTTTGGGCTACTCCATGAACACTGAAGCTTTCTTT

J: TRBJ2-1
length: 15
D: TRBD2
V: TRBV5-8
CDR3: CASRIRGSSYNEQFF
DNA: TGTGCCAGCAGAATCCGCGGGAGTTCCTACAATGAGCAGTTCTTC

J: TRBJ1-1
length: 14
D: TRBD1
V: TRBV9
CDR3: CASSPGQGRGGAFF
DNA: TGTGCCAGCAGCCCTGGACAGGGGCGCGGGGGAGCTTTCTTT

J: TRBJ2-1
length: 12
D: NA
V: TRBV11-2
CDR3: CASSRTIDEQFF
DNA: TGTGCCAGCAGCCGGACAATCGATGAGCAGTTCTTC

J: TRBJ2-7
length: 14
D: TRBD2
V: TRBV6-6
CDR3: CASRESGVSYEQYF
DNA: TGTGCCAGCCGAGAAAGCGGGGTCTCCTACGAGCAGTACTTC

J: TRBJ2-7
length: 16
D: NA
V: TRBV5-6
CDR3: CASSPGTDIRAYEQYF
DNA: TGTGCCAGCAGCCCCGGAACAGACATACGAGCCTACGAGCAGTACTTC

J: TRBJ2-5
length: 15
D: NA
V: TRBV11-2
CDR3: CASRSPRQTQETQYF
DNA: TGTGCCAGCAGGTCCCCCAGACAGACTCAAGAGACCCAGTACTTC

J: TRBJ1-2
length: 15
D: TRBD1
V: TRBV7-9
CDR3: CASSSRGRIVYGYTF
DNA: TGTGCCAGCAGCTCCAGGGGGCGGATTGTCTATGGCTACACCTTC

J: TRBJ2-3
length: 15
D: NA
V: TRBV5-1
CDR3: CASKSGGTSTDTQYF
DNA: TGCGCCAGCAAGAGTGGCGGTACTAGCACAGATACGCAGTATTTT

J: TRBJ2-7
length: 13
D: NA
V: TRBV5-4
CDR3: CASSAGQSYEQYF
DNA: TGTGCCAGCAGCGCGGGACAGTCCTACGAGCAGTACTTC

J: TRBJ2-4
length: 16
D: TRBD2
V: TRBV5-1
CDR3: CASSLVSGTGENIQYF
DNA: TGCGCCAGCAGCTTGGTTAGCGGGACGGGCGAAAACATTCAGTACTTC

J: TRBJ2-1
length: 19
D: TRBD2
V: TRBV30
CDR3: CAWIAGTSGRTRAYNEQFF
DNA: TGTGCCTGGATTGCCGGGACTAGCGGGAGGACGAGGGCTTACAATGAGCAGTTCTTC

J: TRBJ2-7
length: 12
D: NA
V: TRBV6-5
CDR3: CASSYSRYEQYF
DNA: TGTGCCAGCAGTTACTCCCGCTACGAGCAGTACTTC

J: TRBJ2-1
length: 15
D: TRBD2
V: TRBV19
CDR3: CASSTSGGTYNEQFF
DNA: TGTGCCAGTAGCACCAGCGGGGGAACCTACAATGAGCAGTTCTTC

J: TRBJ2-7
length: 12
D: NA
V: TRBV6-6
CDR3: CASSNYFYEQYF
DNA: TGTGCCAGCAGTAATTACTTCTACGAGCAGTACTTC

J: TRBJ2-3
length: 12
D: NA
V: TRBV7-9
CDR3: CASSPRADTQYF
DNA: TGTGCCAGCAGCCCCCGAGCGGATACGCAGTATTTT

J: TRBJ2-5
length: 16
D: NA
V: TRBV27
CDR3: CASKGRDSTWGETQYF
DNA: TGTGCCAGCAAGGGTCGGGACTCAACCTGGGGAGAGACCCAGTACTTC

J: TRBJ2-3
length: 12
D: TRBD1
V: TRBV5-1
CDR3: CASGQGTDTQYF
DNA: TGCGCCAGCGGACAGGGAACAGATACGCAGTATTTT

J: TRBJ2-1
length: 17
D: TRBD2
V: TRBV30
CDR3: CAWSLTSGGYSHNEQFF
DNA: TGTGCCTGGAGTCTTACTAGCGGGGGCTACTCGCACAATGAGCAGTTCTTC